A single sample gave rise to the 18 T cell receptor beta chains below, sequenced in a study of blood T cell repertoires in COVID-19. Assay: immunoSEQ multiplex PCR; the TCRdb copy retains only in-frame clones and omits some. The sample carries hundreds of thousands of clones, roughly nine tenths recorded once. The source material was PBMCs or T cells enriched from blood (not recorded which). The receptors were sampled from a man in his fifties or sixties who had recovered from COVID-19.

This chain joins TRBV4-1 and TRBJ2-3, with no clear D. Germline V lookup: CDR1 MGHRA, CDR2 YSYEKL. V lost 0 bases to trimming and J lost 0 bases, with 13 bases between them. The length of the CDR3 is 17 residues. The CDR3 DNA is TGCGCCAGCAGCCAAGAAGGTGCGGCCCTTAGCACAGATACGCAGTATTTT. Amino acid sequence: CASSQEGAALSTDTQYF.

V usage is TRBV3-1 (or the pseudogene TRBV3-2) and J usage is TRBJ2-5; 7 bases align to TRBD1. Germline CDR1 reads LGHDT; CDR2 reads YNNKEL (reference sequence). This CDR3 comprises 15 residues. Trimming removed 3 bases from V and 4 bases from J; junction bases left unmatched: 8. As DNA, the CDR3 is TGTGCCAGCAGCCACAGGGGGAACCTCCCAGAGACCCAGTACTTC. It encodes CASSHRGNLPETQYF.

The V and J genes are TRBV3-1 (or the pseudogene TRBV3-2) and TRBJ1-2, with D possibly TRBD1 on 6 matching bases. Trimming cost V 3 bases and J 14 bases, with 19 bases left between them. Germline values: CDR1 LGHDT, CDR2 YNNKEL (reference sequence). CDR3 size: 13 residues. Written as DNA, the CDR3 is TGTGCCAGCAGCCAGCAGCGGTCCAGGGGATATACCTTC. Protein sequence: CASSQQRSRGYTF.

The chain links TRBV30 to TRBJ1-2; the D gene is possibly TRBD1 (6 bases). The CDR3 runs to 12 residues. Germline CDR1 and CDR2: GTSNPN and SVGIG (reference sequence). V was shortened by 4 bases and J by 5 bases, with 11 bases between the two germline ends. For the CDR3, the DNA is TGTGCCTGGACGGACAGCCTTTATGGCTACACCTTC. Translated: CAWTDSLYGYTF.

The chain joins TRBV25-1 to TRBJ1-1; D is unclear. The ends were cut back, 5 bases at V and 4 bases at J, with 14 bases in the middle. The germline V gene encodes CDR1 MGHDK and CDR2 SYGVNS. This CDR3 is built from 14 residues. CDR3 DNA sequence: TGTGCCAGCAGTCCCACCGGCCGGGGCACTGAAGCTTTCTTT. This sequence encodes CASSPTGRGTEAFF.

CDR3 nucleotide sequence: TGTGCCAGCAGGGCAGGGGGCACCGGGGAGCTGTTTTTT. Encoded protein: CASRAGGTGELFF. The chain is built from TRBV7-6 and TRBJ2-2; 7 nucleotides align to TRBD1. Germline V gene sequence: CDR1 SGHVS, CDR2 FNYEAQ. V trimming: 6 bases; J trimming: 4 bases; junction bases outside the gene matches: 2. The CDR3 has 13 residues.

This chain links TRBV7-2 with TRBJ2-7, with 12 nucleotides matching TRBD2. CDR3 length: 17 residues. Germline CDR1 and CDR2: SGHTA and FQGNSA. J lost 9 bases, V lost 0 bases, and 12 bases had no gene match. The CDR3 loop is CASSLAPLGLAGSVQYF. CDR3 DNA: TGTGCCAGCAGCTTAGCGCCCCTAGGACTAGCGGGGTCGGTGCAGTACTTC.

The chain joins TRBV7-9 to TRBJ1-1; possible D gene TRBD1, 5 bases. This CDR3 contains 14 residues. The germline V gene encodes CDR1 SEHNR and CDR2 FQNEAQ (reference sequence). Trimming left V 5 bases short and J 5 bases short, with 15 bases between. The CDR3 DNA reads as TGTGCCAGCAGCAACCCTCCGGGGGGGACTGAAGCTTTCTTT. Translation: CASSNPPGGTEAFF.

The chain links TRBV5-1 to TRBJ2-2, with 7 bases fitting TRBD1. Germline V gene lookup returns CDR1 SGHRS and CDR2 YFSETQ. The CDR3 runs 14 residues. V gave up 7 bases and J gave up 7 bases; unmatched junction bases: 10. The CDR3 DNA reads TGCGCCAGCCAAAGACAGGGTGGATTCGGGGAGCTGTTTTTT. Protein: CASQRQGGFGELFF.

The J gene is TRBJ1-5, the V gene TRBV12-3 or TRBV12-4; D unresolved. This CDR3 region has 13 residues. V was trimmed by 3 bases and J by 5 bases, leaving 8 bases between them. The CDR3 here is CASSLRSYQPQHF. The CDR3 DNA reads TGTGCCAGCAGTTTGCGAAGTTATCAGCCCCAGCATTTT.

The chain couples TRBV2 to TRBJ2-1, with D possibly TRBD1 on 5 matching bases. In germline, CDR1 is SNHLY, CDR2 FYNNEI. This CDR3 has 13 amino acids. V lost 4 bases, J lost 6 bases, and 10 bases lay in between. CDR3 in DNA: TGTGCCAGCAGTGCTTTTCAGGGCAATGAGCAGTTCTTC. Translated, it gives CASSAFQGNEQFF.

The V call is TRBV12-5, the J call TRBJ1-5, with TRBD1 identical over 8 bases. The V gene's germline CDR1 is LGHNT and CDR2 FRNRAP. The CDR3 has 16 amino acids. V lost 5 bases to trimming and J lost 7 bases; unmatched junction nucleotides: 13. The CDR3 region has the DNA TGTGCTAGTGGTACCCCCGGACAGGGAGCAAGGCAGCCCCAGCATTTT. Protein: CASGTPGQGARQPQHF.

The chain uses TRBV2 and TRBJ2-1; 7 positions match TRBD1. V was clipped by 5 bases and J by 0 bases; unmatched bases: 10. The CDR3 consists of 17 residues. Germline assignment: CDR1 SNHLY and CDR2 FYNNEI. The CDR3: CASSTWDRQSSYNEQFF. For the CDR3, the DNA is TGTGCCAGCAGTACGTGGGACAGACAAAGCTCCTACAATGAGCAGTTCTTC.

The chain has TRBV28 and TRBJ2-2; D gene unclear. The CDR3 extends over 12 amino acids. V shed 5 bases and J shed 4 bases, with 5 bases lying between them. In germline, CDR1 is MDHEN, CDR2 SYDVKM. CDR3 nucleotide sequence: TGTGCCAGCAGTGGGCCCACCGGGGAGCTGTTTTTT. It codes for CASSGPTGELFF.

The J gene is TRBJ1-3, the V gene TRBV12-3 or TRBV12-4, with D perhaps TRBD1 (5 bases). The CDR3 spans 13 residues. V was clipped by 3 bases and J by 8 bases, with 11 bases between them. The CDR3 protein is CASSLMSGDTIYF. The DNA for the CDR3 is TGTGCCAGCAGTTTGATGTCGGGGGACACCATATATTTT.

The chain uses TRBV21-1 and TRBJ1-2; TRBD1 reflects the table's D call only, with no check against the DNA. TRBV21-1 is an annotated pseudogene. This CDR3 contains 16 residues. The DNA for the CDR3 is TGTGCCAGCAGCCCTACCGAAACGACAGGGAACTATGGCTACACCTTC. Residues: CASSPTETTGNYGYTF.

This chain links TRBV24-1 with TRBJ2-7; 9 bases align to TRBD1. With V trimmed by 5 bases and J by 2 bases, 6 bases remained unmatched. Germline assignment: CDR1 KGHDR and CDR2 SFDVKD. CDR3 size: 15 residues. CDR3 nucleotides: TGTGCCACCAGTGGGAGGACAGGGGTAGCCTACGAGCAGTACTTC. This codes for CATSGRTGVAYEQYF.

The chain couples TRBV24-1 to TRBJ2-1, with D possibly matching TRBD2 (6 bases). Germline V gene data show CDR1 as KGHDR and CDR2 as SFDVKD. This CDR3 is built from 15 residues. V shed 4 bases and J shed 3 bases, with 12 bases lying between them. Here the CDR3 DNA reads TGTGCCACCAGTGACGGGGGAGACATCTACAATGAGCAGTTCTTC. Translated: CATSDGGDIYNEQFF.